Shown below are 6 T cell receptor beta chains from a single sample sequenced in a study of response to subunit inactivated influenza vaccine. Via MiXCR, TCRdb re-called the RT-PCR reads, giving one row per CDR3 protein. The sample lists approximately 530,000 distinct CDR3 sequences; approximately 12% were seen once. The input for sequencing was PBMCs from blood, taken roughly 6 weeks after vaccination. These receptors originate from a man aged 45-60 years who received an inactivated influenza vaccine.

This clonotype was detected only a few times. The chain is built from TRBV20-1 and TRBJ2-7; 9 bases are a match to TRBD1. Germline V lookup: CDR1 DFQATT, CDR2 SNEGSKA (reference sequence). The V gene end was trimmed by 5 bases and the J gene end by 5 bases; junction bases not matched to a gene: 7. CDR3 length equals 13 residues. Here the CDR3 DNA reads TGCAGTGCTGACCGGGACAGGGCAGACGAGCAGTACTTC. The encoded protein is CSADRDRADEQYF.

The V gene is TRBV5-6, the J gene TRBJ2-3; tentatively, D is TRBD1 (6 bases). Trimming pared 4 bases from V and 3 bases from J, leaving 15 bases between. The germline V gene has CDR1 SGHDT and CDR2 YYEEEE. This CDR3 spans 15 amino acids. The CDR3, as DNA: TGTGCCAGCAGCCCCCGACCGGACAGAACAGATACGCAGTATTTT. It translates to CASSPRPDRTDTQYF.

The chain carries TRBV7-2 and TRBJ2-1; D remains unclear. Germline-derived CDR1 and CDR2 are SGHTA and FQGNSA. The V gene lost 1 base and the J gene lost 0 bases, with 10 bases spanning the gap. This CDR3 has 16 residues. CDR3: CASSLGAISSYNEQFF. CDR3 DNA: TGTGCCAGCAGCTTAGGGGCGATCTCCTCCTACAATGAGCAGTTCTTC.

This chain links TRBV12-3 or TRBV12-4 with TRBJ1-5; a possible D gene is TRBD1 (5 bases). The V end lost 1 base, the J end lost 7 bases, and 11 bases lay between the germline ends. The CDR3 length is 14 residues. The CDR3 is CASSLVAGKQPQHF. The CDR3, as DNA: TGTGCCAGCAGTTTAGTCGCAGGGAAGCAGCCCCAGCATTTT.

This clonotype was counted a few times. The chain uses TRBV7-2 and TRBJ2-5; weak D call: TRBD2 (6 bases). Germline-derived CDR1 and CDR2 are SGHTA and FQGNSA. The ends were cut back, 2 bases at V and 1 base at J, with 11 bases in the middle. The CDR3 loop spans 15 amino acids. The CDR3 region has the DNA TGTGCCAGCAGCTTAACTTCCGGGAGCCAAGAGACCCAGTACTTC. Amino acid sequence: CASSLTSGSQETQYF.

This CDR3 reads CASSYVRGGALNEQFF. DNA for the CDR3: TGTGCCAGCAGTTACGTGCGTGGCGGGGCCCTTAATGAGCAGTTCTTC. This rearrangement joins TRBV6-2 or TRBV6-3 to TRBJ2-1; tentative D call: TRBD2 (6 bases). The CDR3 runs 16 residues. V was shortened by 2 bases and J by 7 bases, with 18 bases between the two germline ends. Germline lookup yields CDR1 MNHEY and CDR2 SVGEGT.